Below are 27 T cell receptor beta chains sequenced from a single sample in a study of regulatory T cells in long-lasting Graves disease (dated by TCRdb to about 2021). The time point label on this specimen signifies: persistent/refractory GD, antithyroid drugs over 5 years with positive TRAb. For both TCR sequencing and RNA sequencing, RNA was extracted from PBMCs using TRIzol. Receptors were amplified or captured by multiplex PCR. Sequencing was carried out with an Illumina HiSeq 4000. TCR beta libraries were built with iRepertoire HTBI primers and Arm-PCR amplification of CDR3 regions. TCRdb trimmed the raw reads at Q25, called clones with MiXCR and kept productive beta chains. Each entry merges the rows of one CDR3 protein and shows their most common DNA and genes. The sample table lists 300,000 to 350,000 distinct CDR3 sequences, 15% to 20% of them with a count of one. The ten top clones hold 25% to 35% of the sample.

Sequencing was performed on peripheral blood mononuclear cells (PBMCs), taken when the disease was refractory, from a patient treated with antithyroid drugs. The receptor set was obtained from a female donor with Graves disease.

This clonotype was recorded many times. The chain joins TRBV28 to TRBJ2-7; 12 bases align to TRBD2. Germline V gives CDR1 MDHEN, CDR2 SYDVKM. The CDR3 is 15 residues long. The V segment lost 5 bases and the J segment 10 bases; nucleotides outside the gene matches: 12. The CDR3 reads CASSPQTSGRYRQYF. In DNA form, the CDR3 reads TGTGCCAGCAGTCCCCAGACTAGCGGGAGATACAGACAGTACTTC.

In this sample, this clonotype turned up many times. The chain has TRBV12-3 or TRBV12-4 and TRBJ1-1; tentatively, D is TRBD1 (6 bases). V was cut by 11 bases and J by 5 bases, with 21 bases left in between. CDR3 length: 14 residues. The chain's CDR3 is CALIKTGATTEAFF. The CDR3 region has the DNA TGTGCCCTCATTAAGACGGGGGCTACAACTGAAGCTTTCTTT.

V and J are TRBV20-1 and TRBJ1-5; maybe TRBD1 (6 bases). The germline V and J ends were trimmed by 6 bases and 3 bases, with 15 bases remaining between them. The length of the CDR3 is 14 residues. CDR1 DFQATT and CDR2 SNEGSKA come from the germline V gene (reference sequence). CDR3 sequence (DNA): TGCAGTGCGAGACGGGGGGCTTACAATCAGCCCCAGCATTTT. As protein: CSARRGAYNQPQHF.

This clonotype was detected a few times. This chain uses TRBV6-1 with TRBJ2-7, with 8 bases lining up with TRBD1. CDR3 length equals 13 residues. In germline, CDR1 is MNHNS, CDR2 SASEGT. The trim removed 5 bases at V and 6 bases at J, leaving 6 bases unmatched. The CDR3 DNA reads TGTGCCAGCAGTCGAACGACAGGGGCCGAGCAGTACTTC. It codes for CASSRTTGAEQYF.

The genes are TRBV7-2 and TRBJ1-4; D is possibly TRBD1 (5 bases). The CDR3 covers 16 residues. Looked up from germline, CDR1 is SGHTA and CDR2 is FQGNSA. With 5 bases removed from V and 4 bases from J, the gap between germline ends came to 17 bases. CDR3 nucleotides: TGTGCCAGCAGCCTCATCGGAGGGGCGAGTAATGAAAAACTGTTTTTT. This gives the protein CASSLIGGASNEKLFF.

This clonotype was seen many times. The rearrangement uses TRBV6-1 and TRBJ1-2; 7 bases map to TRBD1. The CDR3 totals 13 residues. The J segment lost 4 bases and the V segment lost 9 bases, leaving 8 bases of the junction unmatched. The germline CDR1 and CDR2 sequences are MNHNS and SASEGT. The CDR3 DNA sequence: TGTGCCAGTGGGACAGCCCCTCCCTATGGCTACACCTTC. Its protein product is CASGTAPPYGYTF.

Regarding this clonotype: A read error is possible here, since a much larger clone lies one base away. The chain joins TRBV7-2 to TRBJ1-1; D not certain. The V and J ends lost 4 bases and 1 base respectively, with 19 bases between them. Germline CDR1 is SGHTA and CDR2 is FQGNSA. This CDR3 is built from 17 residues. In DNA, the CDR3 is TGTGCCAGCAGCTCCCCATGGGCCCAGCGGGGGAACACTGAAGCTTTCTTT. Its translation is CASSSPWAQRGNTEAFF.

This clonotype was detected ten times or more. This chain connects TRBV6-5 to TRBJ2-5; 8 nucleotides align to TRBD2. Germline V gene sequence: CDR1 MNHEY, CDR2 SVGAGI. The length of the CDR3 is 19 residues. With 2 bases clipped from V and 4 bases from J, the junction kept 18 bases outside the gene matches. CDR3 protein: CASSYLPGGANRLGETQYF. For the CDR3, the DNA is TGTGCCAGCAGTTACCTACCCGGGGGGGCAAATCGATTAGGAGAGACCCAGTACTTC.

This clonotype was found a few times. Here the CDR3 reads CASSFRGATDTQYF. DNA for the CDR3: TGTGCCAGCAGTTTTCGGGGGGCAACAGATACGCAGTATTTT. V is TRBV12-3 or TRBV12-4 and J is TRBJ2-3; tentatively, D is TRBD2 (7 bases). V lost 3 bases and J lost 3, with 10 bases in between. This CDR3 has 14 residues.

This clonotype has at least ten counts. The chain is built from TRBV11-2 and TRBJ1-5, with a weak D call TRBD1 (5 bases). The CDR3 covers 15 residues. The V gene lost 1 base and the J gene lost 6 bases, with 13 bases spanning the gap. Germline loops: CDR1 SGHAT, CDR2 FQNNGV. CDR3 sequence (DNA): TGTGCCAGCAGCTTAGGTACAGGTCCGGGTCAGCCCCAGCATTTT. Translating it yields CASSLGTGPGQPQHF.

To note about this clonotype: This could be a read error, since a much larger clone is one nucleotide away. The chain joins TRBV7-8 to TRBJ2-5, with TRBD1 matching 10 bases. The CDR3 is made up of 15 amino acids. The germline V gene has CDR1 SGHVS and CDR2 FQNEAQ. The CDR3 bases are TGTGTCAGCCTTCTACTCGGACAGGGGGGAGAGACCCAGTACTTC. Amino acid sequence: CVSLLLGQGGETQYF. Full variable domain (rest looked up from reference TRBV7-8 and TRBJ2-5): GAGVSQSPRYKVAKRGQDVALRCDPISGHVSLFWYQQALGQGPEFLTYFQNEAQLDKSGLPSDRFFAERPEGSVSTLKIQRTQQEDSAVYLCVSLLLGQGGETQYFGPGTRLLVL.

The table lists this clonotype with a few counts. This sequence joins TRBV6-1 and TRBJ1-4, with D hard to call. Germline V lookup: CDR1 MNHNS, CDR2 SASEGT. The CDR3 length is 15 residues. The V gene lost 0 bases and the J gene lost 10 bases, with 15 bases spanning the gap. The CDR3 sequence is CASSEAGTLAGKLFF. Written as DNA, the CDR3 is TGTGCCAGCAGTGAAGCCGGTACTTTAGCCGGAAAACTGTTTTTT.

This clonotype was detected ten times or more. V and J are TRBV12-3 or TRBV12-4 and TRBJ1-2, with unresolved D. Trimming removed 2 bases at V and 4 bases at J, with 8 bases between. The CDR3 is 13 amino acids. CDR3 in DNA: TGTGCCAGCAGTTTAATCCGGGCCTATGGCTACACCTTC. Protein sequence: CASSLIRAYGYTF.

In regard to this clonotype: At one boundary the junction diverges from the germline segment, which might be a read error. This chain uses TRBV6-8 with TRBJ1-2, with D unclear. Germline V gene lookup returns CDR1 MNHGY and CDR2 SAAAGT. This CDR3 contains 13 residues. The CDR3 reads CASSEWIRNGHTF. The CDR3 region has the DNA TGTGCCAGCAGTGAATGGATCCGGAATGGCCACACCTTC.

In this sample, this clonotype turned up many times. The chain combines TRBV7-9 with TRBJ2-5, with D perhaps assigned TRBD1 or TRBD2 (5 bases each). The CDR3 is 17 residues long. The germline V gene encodes CDR1 SEHNR and CDR2 FQNEAQ (reference sequence). Trimming left V 5 bases short and J 2 bases short, with 21 bases between. CDR3 loop: CASSGGLVTDRQETQYF. DNA for the CDR3: TGTGCCAGCAGCGGAGGTCTTGTGACAGACCGTCAAGAGACCCAGTACTTC.

Many counts were recorded for this clonotype. This chain links TRBV6-2 or TRBV6-3 with TRBJ2-7; TRBD1 is a possible D gene (5 bases). Trimming removed 7 bases from V and 6 bases from J, with 19 bases in between. CDR1 is MNHEY, CDR2 SVGEGT, per germline. This CDR3 comprises 14 residues. The CDR3, as DNA: TGTGCCAGCAACAAAGACAGATCTCTACGCGAGCAGTACTTC. Its protein product is CASNKDRSLREQYF.

The chain is built from TRBV7-9 and TRBJ1-1; 9 nucleotides line up with TRBD1. After removal of 3 bases from V and 6 bases from J, the junction contained 8 bases not matched to a gene. This CDR3 is built from 15 residues. CDR1 is SEHNR, CDR2 FQNEAQ, per germline (reference sequence). CDR3 sequence (DNA): TGTGCCAGCAGCTTTTTGGGACAGGGAAATCCTGAAGCTTTCTTT. This codes for CASSFLGQGNPEAFF.

This clonotype was counted only a few times. The rearrangement links TRBV7-9 to TRBJ2-1, with 9 bases that match TRBD1. Germline CDR1 and CDR2: SEHNR and FQNEAQ (reference sequence). V shed 4 bases, J shed 8 bases, and the junction held 9 bases outside the gene matches. The CDR3 covers 15 residues. The CDR3 region is CASSSRDRVSDEQFF. CDR3 coding DNA: TGTGCCAGCAGCTCACGGGACAGGGTTAGCGATGAGCAGTTCTTC.

Only one count was recorded for this clonotype. The CDR3 DNA follows: TGCGCCAGCAGCGTAGAGACAGGTCCGGAAGCTTTCTTT. Residues: CASSVETGPEAFF. This chain uses TRBV4-1 with TRBJ1-1, with D possibly being TRBD1 (6 bases). V lost 5 bases and J lost 8, with 15 bases in between. The CDR3 spans 13 residues. Germline CDR1 reads MGHRA; CDR2 reads YSYEKL.

This clonotype was recorded many times. This sequence joins TRBV5-1 and TRBJ1-1, with D tentatively TRBD1 (6 bases). This CDR3 spans 16 amino acids. In germline, CDR1 is SGHRS, CDR2 YFSETQ. V was cut by 0 bases and J by 0 bases, with 12 bases left in between. The CDR3 nucleotides are TGCGCCAGCAGCTTGGCAATACAGGGAATGAACACTGAAGCTTTCTTT. This gives the protein CASSLAIQGMNTEAFF.

This chain connects TRBV19 to TRBJ1-5, with 11 bases aligning to TRBD1. The CDR3 length is 17 residues. Per germline, CDR1 LNHDA and CDR2 SQIVND (reference sequence). J lost 4 bases, V lost 5 bases, and 10 bases had no gene match. In DNA, the CDR3 is TGTGCCAGTAGTCCCCGGACAGGGGGCTTAGGTAATCAGCCCCAGCATTTT. Residues: CASSPRTGGLGNQPQHF.

This clonotype was detected only a few times. The chain carries TRBV2 and TRBJ2-1; the D gene is possibly TRBD2 (5 bases). There are 13 residues in the CDR3. Trimming left V 8 bases short and J 6 bases short, with 14 bases between. The V gene's germline CDR1 is SNHLY and CDR2 FYNNEI. The CDR3 loop reads CASFDYRGNEQFF. DNA of the CDR3: TGTGCCAGCTTCGACTATCGGGGCAATGAGCAGTTCTTC.

This clonotype was seen a few times. The V and J genes are TRBV4-1 and TRBJ1-4, with D tentatively TRBD1 (5 bases). Germline V CDR1 and CDR2: MGHRA, YSYEKL. The V end lost 5 bases, the J end lost 8 bases, and 12 bases lay between the germline ends. The CDR3 contains 13 residues. CDR3 sequence reads: CASSIGRVEKLFF. The CDR3 bases are TGCGCCAGCAGCATTGGCAGGGTAGAAAAACTGTTTTTT.

The chain links TRBV10-3 to TRBJ2-7; D gene unclear. V lost 10 bases to trimming and J lost 6 bases, with 13 bases between them. This CDR3 has 11 amino acids. Germline V CDR1 and CDR2: ENHRY, SYGVKD. CDR3 amino acids: CASKGPSEQYF. CDR3 nucleotide sequence: TGTGCCAGCAAAGGTCCGAGCGAGCAGTACTTC.

This clonotype appeared a few times. V gene TRBV13 combines with J gene TRBJ2-7; 10 positions match TRBD1. Germline loops: CDR1 PRHDT, CDR2 FYEKMQ (reference sequence). After removal of 5 bases from V and 3 bases from J, the junction contained 7 bases not matched to a gene. The CDR3 covers 15 residues. The CDR3 is CASSPRGQGYYEQYF. CDR3 nucleotide sequence: TGTGCCAGCAGCCCTCGGGGACAGGGGTACTACGAGCAGTACTTC.

This rearrangement joins TRBV11-2 to TRBJ2-3; the match to TRBD2 covers 7 bases. Germline assignment: CDR1 SGHAT and CDR2 FQNNGV. The CDR3 contains 16 residues. J was trimmed by 0 bases and V by 5 bases; bases with no gene match: 8. The CDR3 DNA reads as TGTGCCAGCAGCCGCGGGACTACAGTTAGCACAGATACGCAGTATTTT. Translating gives CASSRGTTVSTDTQYF.

The genes are TRBV20-1 and TRBJ2-4; TRBD1 might be the D (5 bases). The germline V gene encodes CDR1 DFQATT and CDR2 SNEGSKA (reference sequence). This CDR3 has 16 amino acids. Trimming shortened V by 3 bases and J by 2 bases, and 17 bases separated the two germline ends. The CDR3 region has the DNA TGCAGTGCTAGGGACACCCATAGGGGATCCAAAAACATTCAGTACTTC. This codes for CSARDTHRGSKNIQYF.